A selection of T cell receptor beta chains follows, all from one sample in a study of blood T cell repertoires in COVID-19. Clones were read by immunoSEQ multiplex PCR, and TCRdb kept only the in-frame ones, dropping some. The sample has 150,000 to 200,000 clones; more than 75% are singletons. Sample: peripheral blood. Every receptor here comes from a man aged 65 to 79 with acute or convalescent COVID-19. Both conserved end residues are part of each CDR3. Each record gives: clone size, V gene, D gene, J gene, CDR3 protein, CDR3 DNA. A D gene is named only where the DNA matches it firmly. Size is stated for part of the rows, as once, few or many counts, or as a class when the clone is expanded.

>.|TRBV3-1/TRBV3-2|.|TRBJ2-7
CASSQGGPHLYEQYF
TGTGCCAGCAGCCAAGGAGGGCCCCACCTCTACGAGCAGTACTTC
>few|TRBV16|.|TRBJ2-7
CASSQWSGSYEQYF
TGTGCCAGCAGCCAATGGAGCGGGTCCTACGAGCAGTACTTC
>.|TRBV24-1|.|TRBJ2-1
CATSDRRQGLYNEQFF
TGTGCCACCAGTGACCGCAGACAGGGACTCTACAATGAGCAGTTCTTC
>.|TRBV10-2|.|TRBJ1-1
CASHVLGGNTEAFF
TGCGCCAGCCATGTACTCGGGGGGAACACTGAAGCTTTCTTT
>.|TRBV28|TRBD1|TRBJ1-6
CASSPQGVPLHF
TGTGCCAGCAGCCCACAGGGGGTCCCCCTCCACTTT
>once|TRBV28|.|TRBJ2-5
CASSLAGAQETQYF
TGTGCCAGCAGTTTGGCTGGGGCCCAGGAGACCCAGTACTTC
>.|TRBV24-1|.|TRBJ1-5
CATSDRQLNQPQHF
TGTGCCACCAGTGATCGACAGCTAAATCAGCCCCAGCATTTT
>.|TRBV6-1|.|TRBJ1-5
CASSERAQHF
TGTGCCAGCAGTGAACGAGCCCAGCATTTT
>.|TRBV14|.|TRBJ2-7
CASSQDGGGYEQYF
TGTGCCAGCAGCCAAGATGGTGGCGGCTACGAGCAGTACTTC
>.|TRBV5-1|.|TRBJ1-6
CASSLVSEVGSPLHF
TGCGCCAGCAGCTTGGTCTCTGAGGTCGGTTCACCCCTCCACTTT
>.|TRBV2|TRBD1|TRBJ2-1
CAILRDRGRNEQFF
TGTGCCATACTCCGGGACAGGGGAAGGAATGAGCAGTTCTTC
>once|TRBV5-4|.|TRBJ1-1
CASSSFGGGNTEAFF
TGTGCCAGCAGCTCCTTCGGAGGCGGAAACACTGAAGCTTTCTTT
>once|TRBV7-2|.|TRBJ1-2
CASSLDRARGYTF
TGTGCCAGCAGCTTAGACAGGGCGCGGGGCTACACCTTC
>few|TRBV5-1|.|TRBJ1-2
CASSLDVQGYYGYTF
TGCGCCAGCAGCTTGGACGTACAGGGATACTATGGCTACACCTTC
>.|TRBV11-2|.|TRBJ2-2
CASSLTSGELFF
TGTGCCAGCAGCTTAACCAGCGGGGAGCTGTTTTTT
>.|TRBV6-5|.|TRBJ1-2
CASSYHPTGSRYGYTF
TGTGCCAGCAGTTACCACCCGACAGGAAGTCGCTATGGCTACACCTTC
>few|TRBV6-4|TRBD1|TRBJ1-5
CASSDSGDSHAYQPQHF
TGTGCCAGCAGTGACTCGGGGGACAGTCATGCCTATCAGCCCCAGCATTTT
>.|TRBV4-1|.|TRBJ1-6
CASSQEEILPLHF
TGCGCCAGCAGCCAAGAGGAGATTCTACCCCTCCACTTT
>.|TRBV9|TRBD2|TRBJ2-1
CASSTSRLAREQFF
TGTGCCAGCAGCACCTCCCGACTAGCGCGGGAGCAGTTCTTC
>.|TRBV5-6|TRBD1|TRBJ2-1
CASSPLDRGFSEQFF
TGTGCCAGCAGCCCCCTCGACAGGGGATTCAGTGAGCAGTTCTTC
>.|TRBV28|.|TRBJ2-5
CASSFPQGWGVEETQYF
TGTGCCAGCAGTTTCCCTCAGGGGTGGGGAGTGGAAGAGACCCAGTACTTC
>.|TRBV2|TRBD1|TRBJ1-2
CASSTPGQGPSNYGYTF
TGTGCCAGCAGTACGCCGGGACAGGGACCCTCTAACTATGGCTACACCTTC